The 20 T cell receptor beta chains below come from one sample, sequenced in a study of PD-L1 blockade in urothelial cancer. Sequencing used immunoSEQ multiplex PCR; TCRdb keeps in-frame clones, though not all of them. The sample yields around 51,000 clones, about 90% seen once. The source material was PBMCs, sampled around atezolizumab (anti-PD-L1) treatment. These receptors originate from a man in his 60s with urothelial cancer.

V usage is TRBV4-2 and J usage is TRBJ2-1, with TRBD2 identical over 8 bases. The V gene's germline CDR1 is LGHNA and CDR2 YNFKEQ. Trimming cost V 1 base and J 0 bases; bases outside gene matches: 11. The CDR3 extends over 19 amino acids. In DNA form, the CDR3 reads TGTGCCAGCAGCCAAGTGACTAGCGCGCTTTTAAGCTCCTACAATGAGCAGTTCTTC. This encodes CASSQVTSALLSSYNEQFF.

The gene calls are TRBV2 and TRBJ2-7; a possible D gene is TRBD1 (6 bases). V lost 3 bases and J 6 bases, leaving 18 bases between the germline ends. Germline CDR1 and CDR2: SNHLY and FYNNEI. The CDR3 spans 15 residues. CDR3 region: CASSDRQAQWGEQYF. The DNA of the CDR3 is TGTGCCAGCAGTGATCGACAGGCACAATGGGGCGAGCAGTACTTC.

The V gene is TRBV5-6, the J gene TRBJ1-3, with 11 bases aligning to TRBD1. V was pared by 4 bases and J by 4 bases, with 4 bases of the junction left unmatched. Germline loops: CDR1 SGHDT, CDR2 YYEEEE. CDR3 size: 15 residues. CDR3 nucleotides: TGTGCCAGCAGCGGACAGGGGGCGTCAGGAAACACCATATATTTT. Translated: CASSGQGASGNTIYF.

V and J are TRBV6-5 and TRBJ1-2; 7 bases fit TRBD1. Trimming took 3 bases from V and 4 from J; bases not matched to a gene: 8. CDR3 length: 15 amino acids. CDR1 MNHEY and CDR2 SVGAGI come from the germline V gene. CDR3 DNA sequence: TGTGCCAGCAGTTATTACTCAACAGGGGCCTATGGCTACACCTTC. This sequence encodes CASSYYSTGAYGYTF.

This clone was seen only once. The CDR3 nucleotides are TGTGCCAGCAGCTTACAGGGAGGGAAAGTCGAGACCCAGTACTTC. Translation gives CASSLQGGKVETQYF. The rearrangement uses TRBV7-9 and TRBJ2-5; 7 bases line up with TRBD2. The length of the CDR3 is 15 residues. With 2 bases clipped from V and 5 bases from J, the junction kept 8 bases outside the gene matches. CDR1 is SEHNR, CDR2 FQNEAQ, per germline (reference sequence).

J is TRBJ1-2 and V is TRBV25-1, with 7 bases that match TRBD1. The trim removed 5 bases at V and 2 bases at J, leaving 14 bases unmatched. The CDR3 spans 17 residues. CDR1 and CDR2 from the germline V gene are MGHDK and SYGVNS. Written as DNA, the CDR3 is TGTGCCAGCAGTCCCAAGTCGAGACAGGGTCCGAACTATGGCTACACCTTC. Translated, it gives CASSPKSRQGPNYGYTF.

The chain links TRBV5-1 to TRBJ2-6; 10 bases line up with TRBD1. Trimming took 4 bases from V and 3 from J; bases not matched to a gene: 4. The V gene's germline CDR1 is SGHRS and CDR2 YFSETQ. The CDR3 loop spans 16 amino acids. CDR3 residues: CASSATGGYGANVLTF. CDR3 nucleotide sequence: TGCGCCAGCAGCGCGACAGGGGGCTATGGGGCCAACGTCCTGACTTTC.

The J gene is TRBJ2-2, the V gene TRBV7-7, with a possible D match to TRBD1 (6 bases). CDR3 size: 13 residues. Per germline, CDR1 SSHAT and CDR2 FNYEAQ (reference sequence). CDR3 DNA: TGTGCTTCACGACAGGCGAACACCGGGGAGCTGTTTTTT. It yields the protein CASRQANTGELFF. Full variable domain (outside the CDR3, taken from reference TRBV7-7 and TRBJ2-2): GAGVSQSPRYKVTKRGQDVTLRCDPISSHATLYWYQQALGQGPEFLTYFNYEAQPDKSGLPSDRFSAERPEGSISTLTIQRTEQRDSAMYRCASRQANTGELFFGEGSRLTVL.

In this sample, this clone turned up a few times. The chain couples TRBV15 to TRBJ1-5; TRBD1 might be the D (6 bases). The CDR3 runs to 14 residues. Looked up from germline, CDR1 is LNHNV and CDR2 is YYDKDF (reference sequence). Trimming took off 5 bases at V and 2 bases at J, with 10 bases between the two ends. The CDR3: CATSETGRNQPQHF. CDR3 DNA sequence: TGTGCCACCAGCGAGACAGGTCGCAATCAGCCCCAGCATTTT.

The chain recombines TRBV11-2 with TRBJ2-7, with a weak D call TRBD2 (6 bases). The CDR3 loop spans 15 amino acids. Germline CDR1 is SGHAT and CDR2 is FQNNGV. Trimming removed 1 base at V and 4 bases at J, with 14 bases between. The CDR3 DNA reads TGTGCCAGCAGCTTAGCGGGAGAACGGACTTACGAGCAGTACTTC. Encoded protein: CASSLAGERTYEQYF.

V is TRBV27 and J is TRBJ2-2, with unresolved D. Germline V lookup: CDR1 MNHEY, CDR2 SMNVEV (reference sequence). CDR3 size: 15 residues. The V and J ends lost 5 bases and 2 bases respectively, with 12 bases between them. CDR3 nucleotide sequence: TGTGCCAGCAGTAAGCGAAGACTCAACACCGGGGAGCTGTTTTTT. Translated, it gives CASSKRRLNTGELFF.

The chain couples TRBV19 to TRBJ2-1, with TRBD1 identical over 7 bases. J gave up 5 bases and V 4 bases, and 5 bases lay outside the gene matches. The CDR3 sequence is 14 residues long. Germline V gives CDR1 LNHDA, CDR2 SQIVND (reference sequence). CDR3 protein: CASSRRDSNNEQFF. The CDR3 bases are TGTGCCAGTAGTAGAAGGGACAGTAACAATGAGCAGTTCTTC.

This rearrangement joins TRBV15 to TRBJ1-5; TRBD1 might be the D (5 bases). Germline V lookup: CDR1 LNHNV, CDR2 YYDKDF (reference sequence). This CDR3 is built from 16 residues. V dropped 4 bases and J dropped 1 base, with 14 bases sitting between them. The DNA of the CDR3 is TGTGCCACCAGCAAAGAATGGGGCAGCAGCAATCAGCCCCAGCATTTT. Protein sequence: CATSKEWGSSNQPQHF.

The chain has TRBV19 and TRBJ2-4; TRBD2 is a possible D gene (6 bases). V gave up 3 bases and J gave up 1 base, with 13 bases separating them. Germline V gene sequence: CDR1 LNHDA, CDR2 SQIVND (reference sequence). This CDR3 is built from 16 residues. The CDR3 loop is CASSIPARGAKNIQYF. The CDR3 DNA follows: TGTGCCAGTAGTATCCCGGCACGGGGGGCCAAAAACATTCAGTACTTC. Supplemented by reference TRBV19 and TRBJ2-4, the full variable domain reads DGGITQSPKYLFRKEGQNVTLSCEQNLNHDAMYWYRQDPGQGLRLIYYSQIVNDFQKGDIAEGYSVSREKKESFPLTVTSAQKNPTAFYLCASSIPARGAKNIQYFGAGTRLSVL.

The CDR3 coding sequence is TGTGCCAGCAGTTTCCGGGATACGCAGTATTTT. Its protein is CASSFRDTQYF. The rearrangement links TRBV28 to TRBJ2-3; D is ambiguous. V was cut by 3 bases and J by 6 bases, with 4 bases left in between. The CDR3 loop spans 11 amino acids. CDR1 and CDR2 from the germline V gene are MDHEN and SYDVKM.

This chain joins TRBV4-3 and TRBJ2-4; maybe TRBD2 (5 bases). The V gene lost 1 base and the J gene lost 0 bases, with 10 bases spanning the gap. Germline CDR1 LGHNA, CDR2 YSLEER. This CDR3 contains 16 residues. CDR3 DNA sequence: TGCGCCAGCAGCCAAGGTGCGAGGGTAGCCAAAAACATTCAGTACTTC. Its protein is CASSQGARVAKNIQYF.

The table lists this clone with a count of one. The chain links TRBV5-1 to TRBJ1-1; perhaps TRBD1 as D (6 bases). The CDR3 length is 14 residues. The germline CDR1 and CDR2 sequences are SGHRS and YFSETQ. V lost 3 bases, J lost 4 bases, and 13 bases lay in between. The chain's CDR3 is CASSWEGGSTEAFF. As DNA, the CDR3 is TGCGCCAGCAGCTGGGAGGGGGGTAGCACTGAAGCTTTCTTT.

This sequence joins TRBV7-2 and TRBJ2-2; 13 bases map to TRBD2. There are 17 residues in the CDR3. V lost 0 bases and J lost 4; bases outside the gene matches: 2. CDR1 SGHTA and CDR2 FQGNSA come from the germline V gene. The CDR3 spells CASSLAGLAGVTGELFF. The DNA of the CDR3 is TGTGCCAGCAGCTTAGCAGGACTAGCGGGAGTCACCGGGGAGCTGTTTTTT.

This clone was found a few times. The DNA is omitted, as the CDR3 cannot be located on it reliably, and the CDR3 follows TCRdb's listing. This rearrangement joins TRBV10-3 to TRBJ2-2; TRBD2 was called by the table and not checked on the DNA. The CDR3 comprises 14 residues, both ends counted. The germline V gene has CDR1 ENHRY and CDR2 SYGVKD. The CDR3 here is CAISTSVNTGELFF.

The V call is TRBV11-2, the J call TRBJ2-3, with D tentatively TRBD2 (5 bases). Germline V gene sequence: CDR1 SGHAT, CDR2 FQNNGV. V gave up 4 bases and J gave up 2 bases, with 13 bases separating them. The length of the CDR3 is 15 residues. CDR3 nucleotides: TGTGCCAGCAGCTACGACGGGGTTGACACAGATACGCAGTATTTT. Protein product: CASSYDGVDTDTQYF. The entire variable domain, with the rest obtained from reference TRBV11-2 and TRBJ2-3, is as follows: EAGVAQSPRYKIIEKRQSVAFWCNPISGHATLYWYQQILGQGPKLLIQFQNNGVVDDSQLPKDRFSAERLKGVDSTLKIQPAKLEDSAVYLCASSYDGVDTDTQYFGPGTRLTVL.